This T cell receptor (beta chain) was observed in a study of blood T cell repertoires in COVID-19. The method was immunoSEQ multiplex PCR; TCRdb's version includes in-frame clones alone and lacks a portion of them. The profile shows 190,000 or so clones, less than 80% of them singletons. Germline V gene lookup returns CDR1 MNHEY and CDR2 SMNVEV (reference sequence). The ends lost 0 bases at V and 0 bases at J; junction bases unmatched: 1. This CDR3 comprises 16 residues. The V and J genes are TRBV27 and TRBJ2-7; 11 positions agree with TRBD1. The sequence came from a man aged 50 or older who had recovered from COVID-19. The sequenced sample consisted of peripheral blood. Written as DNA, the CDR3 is TGTGCCAGCAGTTTATCGGGACAGGGGGGCTCCTACGAGCAGTACTTC. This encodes CASSLSGQGGSYEQYF.